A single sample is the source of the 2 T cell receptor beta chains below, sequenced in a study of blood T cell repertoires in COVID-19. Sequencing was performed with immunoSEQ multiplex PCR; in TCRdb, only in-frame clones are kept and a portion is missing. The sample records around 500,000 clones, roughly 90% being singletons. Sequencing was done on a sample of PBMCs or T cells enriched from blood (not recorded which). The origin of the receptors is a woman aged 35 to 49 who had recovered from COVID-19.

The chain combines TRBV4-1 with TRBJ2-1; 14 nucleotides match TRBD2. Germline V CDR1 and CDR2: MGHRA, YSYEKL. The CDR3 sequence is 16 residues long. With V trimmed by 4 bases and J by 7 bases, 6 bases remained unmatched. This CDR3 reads CASSPRGTSGSNEQFF. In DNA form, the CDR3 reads TGCGCCAGCAGCCCCCGGGGGACTAGCGGGAGTAATGAGCAGTTCTTC.

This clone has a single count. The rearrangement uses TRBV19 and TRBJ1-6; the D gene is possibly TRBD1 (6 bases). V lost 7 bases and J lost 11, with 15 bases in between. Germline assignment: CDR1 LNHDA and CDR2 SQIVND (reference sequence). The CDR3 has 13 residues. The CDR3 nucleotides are TGTGCCAGTATCGGGACAAGGGGGACACCCCTCCACTTT. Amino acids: CASIGTRGTPLHF.